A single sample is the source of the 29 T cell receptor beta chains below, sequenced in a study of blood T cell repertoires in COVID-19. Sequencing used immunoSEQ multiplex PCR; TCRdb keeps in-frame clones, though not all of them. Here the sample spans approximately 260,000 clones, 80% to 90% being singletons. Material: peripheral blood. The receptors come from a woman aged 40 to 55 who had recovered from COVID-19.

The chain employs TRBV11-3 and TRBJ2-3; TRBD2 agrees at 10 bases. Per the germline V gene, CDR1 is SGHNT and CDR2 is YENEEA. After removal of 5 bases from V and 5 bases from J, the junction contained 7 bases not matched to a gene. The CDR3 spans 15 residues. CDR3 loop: CASSLLAGAGDTQYF. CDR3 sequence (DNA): TGTGCCAGCAGCCTCCTAGCGGGAGCGGGAGATACGCAGTATTTT.

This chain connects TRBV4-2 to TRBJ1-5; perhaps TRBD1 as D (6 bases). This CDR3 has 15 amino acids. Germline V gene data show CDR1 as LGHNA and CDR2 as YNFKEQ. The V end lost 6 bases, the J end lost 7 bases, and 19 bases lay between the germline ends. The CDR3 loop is CASSPGGGAEQPQHF. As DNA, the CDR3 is TGTGCCAGCAGTCCTGGAGGGGGGGCGGAACAGCCCCAGCATTTT.

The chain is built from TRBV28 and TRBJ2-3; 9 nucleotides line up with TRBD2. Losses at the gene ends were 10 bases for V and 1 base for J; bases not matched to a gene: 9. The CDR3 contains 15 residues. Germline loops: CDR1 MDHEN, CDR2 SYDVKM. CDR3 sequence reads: CAITKASGGTDTQYF. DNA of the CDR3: TGTGCCATCACAAAGGCTAGCGGGGGCACAGATACGCAGTATTTT.

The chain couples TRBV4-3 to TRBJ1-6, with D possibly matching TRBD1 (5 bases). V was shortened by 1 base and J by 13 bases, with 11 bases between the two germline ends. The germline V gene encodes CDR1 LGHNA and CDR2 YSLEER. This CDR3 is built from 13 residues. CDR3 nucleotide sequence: TGCGCCAGCAGCCAAGTGTTTGGGGGGCCCCTCCACTTT. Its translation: CASSQVFGGPLHF.

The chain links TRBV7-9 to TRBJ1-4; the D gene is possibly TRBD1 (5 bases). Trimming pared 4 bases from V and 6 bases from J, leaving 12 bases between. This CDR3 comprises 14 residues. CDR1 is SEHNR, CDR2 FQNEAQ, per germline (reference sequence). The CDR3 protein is CASSSPGTDEKLFF. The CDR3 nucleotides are TGTGCCAGCAGCTCACCCGGGACTGATGAAAAACTGTTTTTT. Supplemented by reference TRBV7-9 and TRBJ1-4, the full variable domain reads DTGVSQNPRHKITKRGQNVTFRCDPISEHNRLYWYRQTLGQGPEFLTYFQNEAQLEKSRLLSDRFSAERPKGSFSTLEIQRTEQGDSAMYLCASSSPGTDEKLFFGSGTQLSVL.

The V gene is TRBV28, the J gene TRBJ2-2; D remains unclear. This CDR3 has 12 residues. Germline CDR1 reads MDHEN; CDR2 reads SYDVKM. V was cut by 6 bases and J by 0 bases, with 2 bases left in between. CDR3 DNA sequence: TGTGCCAGCAGCGCGAACACCGGGGAGCTGTTTTTT. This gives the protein CASSANTGELFF.

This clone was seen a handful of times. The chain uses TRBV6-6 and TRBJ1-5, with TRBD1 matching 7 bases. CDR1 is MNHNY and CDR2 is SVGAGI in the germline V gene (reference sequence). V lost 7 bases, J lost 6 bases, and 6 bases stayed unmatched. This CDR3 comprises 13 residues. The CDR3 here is CASIARQGQPQHF. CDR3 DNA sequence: TGTGCCAGCATTGCGAGACAGGGTCAGCCCCAGCATTTT.

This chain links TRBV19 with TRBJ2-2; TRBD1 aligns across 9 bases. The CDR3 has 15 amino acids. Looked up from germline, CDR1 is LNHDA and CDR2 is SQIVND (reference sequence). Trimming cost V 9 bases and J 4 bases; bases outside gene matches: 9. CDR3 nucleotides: TGTGCCAGCACCCGACAACAGGGGGCCACCGGGGAGCTGTTTTTT. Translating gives CASTRQQGATGELFF.

The CDR3 reads CASSLDPRTEAFF. In DNA form, the CDR3 reads TGTGCCAGCAGCTTAGATCCACGGACTGAAGCTTTCTTT. The chain combines TRBV11-3 with TRBJ1-1; D is unclear. The V and J ends lost 0 bases and 5 bases respectively, with 7 bases between them. Germline CDR1 SGHNT, CDR2 YENEEA. This CDR3 region has 13 residues.

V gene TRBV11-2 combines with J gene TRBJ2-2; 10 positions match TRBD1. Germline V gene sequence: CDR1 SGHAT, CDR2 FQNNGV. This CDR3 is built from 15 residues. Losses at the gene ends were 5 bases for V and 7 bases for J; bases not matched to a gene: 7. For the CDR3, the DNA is TGTGCCAGCAGCGCCAGGACAGGGGGGTACGGGGAGCTGTTTTTT. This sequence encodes CASSARTGGYGELFF.

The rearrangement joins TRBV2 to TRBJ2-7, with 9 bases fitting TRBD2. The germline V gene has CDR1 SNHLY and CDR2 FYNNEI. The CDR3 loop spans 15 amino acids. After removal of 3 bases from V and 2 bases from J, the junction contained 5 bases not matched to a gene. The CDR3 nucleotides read TGTGCCAGCAGTGAGGTAGCGGGGGTCCCCTACGAGCAGTACTTC. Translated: CASSEVAGVPYEQYF.

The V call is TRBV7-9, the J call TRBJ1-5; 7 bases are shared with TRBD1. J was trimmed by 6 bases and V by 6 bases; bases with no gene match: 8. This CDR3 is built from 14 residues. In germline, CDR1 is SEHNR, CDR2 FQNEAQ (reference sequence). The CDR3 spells CASSRDRALQPQHF. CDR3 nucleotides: TGTGCCAGCAGTAGAGACAGGGCTCTTCAGCCCCAGCATTTT.

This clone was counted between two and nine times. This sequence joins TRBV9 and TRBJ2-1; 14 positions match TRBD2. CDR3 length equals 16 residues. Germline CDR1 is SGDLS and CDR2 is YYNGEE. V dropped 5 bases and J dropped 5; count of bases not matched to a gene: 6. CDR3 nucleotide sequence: TGTGCCAGCAGTTTCGGACTAGCGGGAGGCGACAATGAGCAGTTCTTC. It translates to CASSFGLAGGDNEQFF.

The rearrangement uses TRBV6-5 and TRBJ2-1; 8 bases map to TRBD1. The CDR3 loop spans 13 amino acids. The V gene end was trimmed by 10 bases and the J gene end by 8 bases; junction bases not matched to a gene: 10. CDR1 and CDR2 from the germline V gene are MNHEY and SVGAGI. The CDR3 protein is CATRRTGNDEQFF. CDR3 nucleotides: TGTGCCACCAGAAGGACAGGGAACGATGAGCAGTTCTTC.

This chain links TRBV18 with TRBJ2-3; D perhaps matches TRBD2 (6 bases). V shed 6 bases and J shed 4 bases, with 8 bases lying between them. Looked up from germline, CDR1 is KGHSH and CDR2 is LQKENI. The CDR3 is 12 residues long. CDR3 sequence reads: CASSSSADTQYF. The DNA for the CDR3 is TGTGCCAGCTCGTCTAGCGCAGATACGCAGTATTTT.

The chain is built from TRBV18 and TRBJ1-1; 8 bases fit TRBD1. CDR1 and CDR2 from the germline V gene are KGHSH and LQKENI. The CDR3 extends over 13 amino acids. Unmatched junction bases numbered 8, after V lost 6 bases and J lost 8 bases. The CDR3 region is CASSLDRDREAFF. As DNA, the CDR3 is TGTGCCAGCTCCTTGGACAGGGACAGGGAAGCTTTCTTT.

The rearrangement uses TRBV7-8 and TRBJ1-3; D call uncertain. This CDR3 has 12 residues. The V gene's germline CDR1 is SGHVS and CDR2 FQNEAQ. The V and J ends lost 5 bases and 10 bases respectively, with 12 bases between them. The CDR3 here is CASSPTRETIYF. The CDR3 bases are TGTGCCAGCAGCCCTACCCGAGAAACCATATATTTT.

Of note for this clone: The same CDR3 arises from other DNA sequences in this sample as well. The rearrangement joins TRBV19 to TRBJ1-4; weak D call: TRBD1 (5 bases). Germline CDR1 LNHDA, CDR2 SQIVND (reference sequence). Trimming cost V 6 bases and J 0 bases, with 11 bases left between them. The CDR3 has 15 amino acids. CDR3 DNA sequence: TGTGCCAGTAGCACAACAGGTGCAACTAATGAAAAACTGTTTTTT. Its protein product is CASSTTGATNEKLFF.

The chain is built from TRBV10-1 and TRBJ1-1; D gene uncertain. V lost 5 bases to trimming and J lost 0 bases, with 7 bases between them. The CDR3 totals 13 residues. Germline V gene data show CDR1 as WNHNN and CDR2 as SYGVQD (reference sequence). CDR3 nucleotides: TGCGCCAGCAGTTCGTCCTTGAACACTGAAGCTTTCTTT. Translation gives CASSSSLNTEAFF.

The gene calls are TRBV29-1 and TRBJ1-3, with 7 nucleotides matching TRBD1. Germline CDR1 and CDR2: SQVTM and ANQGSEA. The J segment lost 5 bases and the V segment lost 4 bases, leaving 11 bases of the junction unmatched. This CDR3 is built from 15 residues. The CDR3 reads CSVGPRQGSRNTIYF. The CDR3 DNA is TGCAGCGTTGGACCCCGACAGGGCAGTAGAAACACCATATATTTT.

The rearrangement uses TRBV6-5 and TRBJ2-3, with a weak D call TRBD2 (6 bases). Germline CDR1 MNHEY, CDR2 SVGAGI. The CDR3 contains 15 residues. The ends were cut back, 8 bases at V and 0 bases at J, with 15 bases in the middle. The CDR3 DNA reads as TGTGCCAGCGGGGAGGACGGAAGTAGCACAGATACGCAGTATTTT. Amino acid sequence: CASGEDGSSTDTQYF.

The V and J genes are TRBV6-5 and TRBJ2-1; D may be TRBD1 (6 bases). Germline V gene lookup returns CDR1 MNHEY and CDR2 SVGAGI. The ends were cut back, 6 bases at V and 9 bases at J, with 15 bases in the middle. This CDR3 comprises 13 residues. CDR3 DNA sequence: TGTGCCAGCAGCCACAGGGAAGGCAGTGAGCAGTTCTTC. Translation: CASSHREGSEQFF.

The CDR3 here is CAISSSGFEQYV. CDR3 bases: TGTGCCATCAGTAGTTCAGGGTTCGAGCAGTACGTC. The rearrangement joins TRBV10-3 to TRBJ2-7, with a tentative D call TRBD1 (5 bases). The CDR3 runs to 12 residues. Germline V gene lookup returns CDR1 ENHRY and CDR2 SYGVKD. V lost 5 bases, J lost 6 bases, and 11 bases lay in between.

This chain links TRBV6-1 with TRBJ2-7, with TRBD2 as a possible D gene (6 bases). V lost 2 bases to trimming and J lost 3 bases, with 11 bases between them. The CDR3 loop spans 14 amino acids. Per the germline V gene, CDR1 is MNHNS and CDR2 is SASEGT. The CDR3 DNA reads TGTGCCAGCAGTGAATCTGGCGGGGTCTACGAGCAGTACGTC. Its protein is CASSESGGVYEQYV.

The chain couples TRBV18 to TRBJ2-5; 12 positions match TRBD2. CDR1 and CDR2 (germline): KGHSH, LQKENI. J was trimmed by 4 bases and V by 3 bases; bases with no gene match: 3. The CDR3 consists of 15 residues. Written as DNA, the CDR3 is TGTGCCAGCTCACCGACTAGCGGGGGAAGAGAGACCCAGTACTTC. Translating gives CASSPTSGGRETQYF.

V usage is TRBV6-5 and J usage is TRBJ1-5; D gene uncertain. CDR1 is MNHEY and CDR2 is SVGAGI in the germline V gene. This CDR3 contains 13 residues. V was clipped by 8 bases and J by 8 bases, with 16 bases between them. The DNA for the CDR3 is TGTGCCAGCCAACATGAGTTGAGGGAGCCCCAGCATTTT. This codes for CASQHELREPQHF.

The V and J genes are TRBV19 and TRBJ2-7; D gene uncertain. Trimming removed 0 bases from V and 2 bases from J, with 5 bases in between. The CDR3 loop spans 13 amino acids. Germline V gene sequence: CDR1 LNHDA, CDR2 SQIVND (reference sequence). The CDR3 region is CASSIEGAYEQYF. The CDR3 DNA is TGTGCCAGTAGTATAGAGGGCGCCTACGAGCAGTACTTC. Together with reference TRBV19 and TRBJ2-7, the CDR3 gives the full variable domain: DGGITQSPKYLFRKEGQNVTLSCEQNLNHDAMYWYRQDPGQGLRLIYYSQIVNDFQKGDIAEGYSVSREKKESFPLTVTSAQKNPTAFYLCASSIEGAYEQYFGPGTRLTVT.

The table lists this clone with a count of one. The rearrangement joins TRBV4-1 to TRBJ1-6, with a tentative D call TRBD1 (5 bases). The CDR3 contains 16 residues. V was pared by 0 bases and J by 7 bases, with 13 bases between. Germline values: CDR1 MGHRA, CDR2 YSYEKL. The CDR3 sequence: CASSQEEWAGNSPLHF. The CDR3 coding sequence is TGCGCCAGCAGCCAAGAAGAGTGGGCAGGGAATTCACCCCTCCACTTT.

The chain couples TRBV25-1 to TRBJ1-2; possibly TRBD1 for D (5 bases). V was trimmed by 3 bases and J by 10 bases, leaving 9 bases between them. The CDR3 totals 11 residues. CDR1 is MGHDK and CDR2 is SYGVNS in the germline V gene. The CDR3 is CASSDRTFYTF. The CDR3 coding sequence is TGTGCCAGCAGTGATAGGACATTCTACACCTTC.